Listed here are 31 T cell receptor beta chains from one sample, sequenced in a study of tissue T cells after allogeneic stem cell transplantation. Stated time point: mouse harvest day 14 after allogeneic transplant. Mouse grafts combined 10^7 T-cell-depleted bone marrow cells with 10^6 splenic CD5+ T cells. Libraries were prepared by immunoSEQ multiplex PCR; TCRdb keeps only in-frame clonotypes and omits some of them. The table has just over 5,000 clones, approximately 30% seen once; the top ten hold 3.5% to 5.5%. The sample comprised skin. All receptors derive from a female BALB/c mouse given C57BL/6 T cells with graft-versus-host disease after an allogeneic hematopoietic cell transplant.

This clone occurred a few times. Mouse names are used for the genes. From the germline J gene comes the end of the CDR3, since the read stops 1 residue before it. The chain uses TRBV26 and TRBJ2-4; 7 bases align to TRBD2. CDR3 length: 15 residues. The V gene end was trimmed by 2 bases and the J gene end by 2 bases; junction bases not matched to a gene: 4. The germline V gene encodes CDR1 KGHPV and CDR2 FQNQEV (reference sequence). The chain's CDR3 is CASSLGWGTQNTLYF. The CDR3 DNA, read in part, is TGTGCCAGCAGTCTGGGCTGGGGGACTCAAAACACCTTGTAC. The whole variable domain, filled in from reference TRBV26 and TRBJ2-4, reads NSKVIQTPRYLVKGQGQKAKMRCIPEKGHPVVFWYQQNKNNEFKFLINFQNQEVLQQIDMTEKRFSAECPSNSPCSLEIQSSEAGDSALYLCASSLGWGTQNTLYFGAGTRLSVL.

Details on this clone: Genes and germline are mouse. The read terminates 1 residue before the CDR3 end, so the remaining end is supplied by the germline J gene. This chain links TRBV16 with TRBJ1-2, with unresolved D. This CDR3 comprises 15 residues. Germline-derived CDR1 and CDR2 are SGHSA and FRNQAP. V shed 2 bases and J shed 0 bases, with 10 bases lying between them. The covered CDR3 bases are TGTGCAAGCAGCTTATCGGCAGGTGCAAACTCCGACTACACC. This encodes CASSLSAGANSDYT. In full, the CDR3 reads CASSLSAGANSDYTF.

As regards this clone: Gene names refer to mouse genes. The read stops 1 residue short of the end of the CDR3; the missing end is completed from the germline J gene. V and J are TRBV13-2 and TRBJ2-4, with D uncertain. V lost 2 bases to trimming and J lost 0 bases, with 7 bases between them. The CDR3 extends over 14 amino acids. CDR1 and CDR2 from the germline V gene are NNHNN and SYGAGS (reference sequence). CDR3 protein: CASGERVSQNTLYF. The sequenced CDR3 bases are TGTGCCAGCGGTGAAAGGGTTAGTCAAAACACCTTGTAC.

Sample share makes this clone medium-sized. The listed genes are named as in mouse. The read stops 1 residue short of the end of the CDR3; the missing end is completed from the germline J gene. V usage is TRBV23 and J usage is TRBJ2-7; the table names TRBD2, a call not compared with the DNA. The CDR3 spans 15 residues. The germline CDR1 and CDR2 sequences are KGHTA and FQNQQP. CDR3 region: CSSSQSSGGALEQYF. The CDR3 DNA, read in part, is TGCTCCAGCAGTCAATCGAGTGGGGGGGCGCTTGAACAGTAC.

On this clone: These gene names are mouse names. The observed sequence ends 1 residue before the CDR3 terminus, with the missing tail filled in from the germline J gene. V gene TRBV12-2 combines with J gene TRBJ2-1, with 13 bases matching TRBD2. The CDR3 is made up of 15 amino acids. V lost 3 bases and J lost 4; bases outside the gene matches: 2. Germline CDR1 SGHLS, CDR2 HYDKME. The DNA read from the CDR3 is TGTGCCAGCTCTGAGGGACTGGGGGGGTATGCTGAGCAGTTC. It codes for CASSEGLGGYAEQF. The whole CDR3 protein reads CASSEGLGGYAEQFF.

Notes on this clone: The listed genes are named as in mouse. Coverage ceases 1 residue before the CDR3 finishes, and the germline J gene fills in the end. The chain is built from TRBV26 and TRBJ2-7; TRBD2 aligns across 10 bases. Germline-derived CDR1 and CDR2 are KGHPV and FQNQEV (reference sequence). V shed 5 bases, J shed 0 bases, and the junction held 4 bases outside the gene matches. There are 15 residues in the CDR3. Incomplete CDR3 DNA: TGTGCCAGCAGTAAGGGACTGGGGAGCTCCTATGAACAGTAC. This sequence encodes CASSKGLGSSYEQY. The whole CDR3 protein reads CASSKGLGSSYEQYF.

This clone has just one count. All gene names here are mouse names. The CDR3 end lies 1 residue beyond the end of the read and is filled in from the germline J gene. Other DNA sequences within the sample encode an identical CDR3. The V call is TRBV26, the J call TRBJ2-5, with D perhaps TRBD2 (6 bases). Trimming took 2 bases from V and 0 from J, leaving 6 bases between them. This CDR3 comprises 14 residues. Germline CDR1 is KGHPV and CDR2 is FQNQEV (reference sequence). CDR3 region: CASSLGLNQDTQYF. The CDR3 bases that were read are TGTGCCAGCAGTCTGGGACTGAACCAAGACACCCAGTAC.

A note on this clone: Mouse germline and gene names are used. The CDR3 goes on 1 residue after the read ends, and that part is filled in from the germline J gene. J is TRBJ1-6 and V is TRBV26, with D unresolved. TRBJ1-6 is labeled an ORF, and its function is uncertain. The germline CDR1 and CDR2 sequences are KGHPV and FQNQEV (reference sequence). The CDR3 consists of 14 residues. V lost 4 bases and J 3 bases, leaving 7 bases between the germline ends. The CDR3 sequence: CASSPGIYNSPLYF. Incomplete CDR3 DNA: TGTGCCAGCAGTCCGGGCATCTATAATTCGCCCCTCTAC.

This clone was recorded a few times. Mouse gene names apply. The read terminates 1 residue ahead of where the CDR3 ends, so the germline J gene completes it. The chain combines TRBV16 with TRBJ2-7; D call uncertain. This CDR3 has 12 residues. The germline V gene encodes CDR1 SGHSA and CDR2 FRNQAP. V was cut by 0 bases and J by 4 bases, with 4 bases left in between. The CDR3 here is CASSLDSYEQYF. The DNA read from the CDR3 is TGTGCAAGCAGCTTAGACAGTTATGAACAGTAC.

As for this clone: Here the gene names and germline are mouse. The read ends 1 residue early relative to the CDR3; the germline J gene fills the gap. The V call is TRBV13-3, the J call TRBJ2-3; 7 bases agree with TRBD1. With 4 bases clipped from V and 3 bases from J, the junction kept 2 bases outside the gene matches. The CDR3 is 13 amino acids. Per the germline V gene, CDR1 is NNHDY and CDR2 is SYVADS. CDR3 DNA (partial): TGTGCCAGCAGTCTACAGGGGGCAGAAACGCTGTAT. Protein: CASSLQGAETLY. The whole CDR3 protein is CASSLQGAETLYF.

By share, this clone counts as medium-sized. The gene names given are mouse names. The read is 1 residue too short to cover the CDR3 end, so that end is filled in from the germline J gene. V gene TRBV26 combines with J gene TRBJ2-2; 12 bases are shared with TRBD1. Unmatched junction bases numbered 0, after V lost 4 bases and J lost 3 bases. The CDR3 is 15 residues long. The germline V gene has CDR1 KGHPV and CDR2 FQNQEV (reference sequence). The sequenced part of the CDR3 DNA is TGTGCCAGCAGTCGGGACAGGGGGCACACCGGGCAGCTCTAC. It translates to CASSRDRGHTGQLY. The full-length CDR3 reads as CASSRDRGHTGQLYF.

In this sample, this clone turned up a few times. Germline and genes here are mouse. The CDR3 spells CASSRQGQDTQYF. Partial CDR3 DNA: TGTGCCAGCAGCCGACAGGGCCAAGACACCCAGTAC. The chain has TRBV26 and TRBJ2-5, with TRBD1 identical over 7 bases. With the read ending 1 residue before the CDR3 end, the germline J gene is used to fill in that end. Germline lookup yields CDR1 KGHPV and CDR2 FQNQEV (reference sequence). This CDR3 has 13 amino acids. V was pared by 6 bases and J by 2 bases, with 2 bases of the junction left unmatched.

In the case of this clone: Genes and germline come from the mouse. The CDR3 is cut off 1 residue early in the read; its end comes from the germline J gene. The V call is TRBV26, the J call TRBJ2-5; maybe TRBD1 (5 bases). Germline V gene sequence: CDR1 KGHPV, CDR2 FQNQEV (reference sequence). The V end was cut by 6 bases, the J end by 2 bases, with 9 bases between. The CDR3 is made up of 13 amino acids. The CDR3 sequence: CASRRQLQDTQYF. The sequenced CDR3 bases are TGTGCCAGCAGGAGACAGCTCCAAGACACCCAGTAC.

This clone came up a few times. These gene names are mouse names. The sequenced fragment ends 1 residue before the CDR3 boundary, so the rest is inferred from the germline J gene. This chain joins TRBV26 and TRBJ2-1, with 8 bases identical to TRBD1. With V trimmed by 5 bases and J by 7 bases, 7 bases remained unmatched. The germline V gene encodes CDR1 KGHPV and CDR2 FQNQEV (reference sequence). This CDR3 contains 14 residues. The part of the CDR3 DNA that was read is TGTGCCAGCAGTGCTCAGGGGGCTGGAGCTGAGCAGTTC. It yields the protein CASSAQGAGAEQF. The complete CDR3 protein is CASSAQGAGAEQFF.

This clone is medium-sized. Gene and germline names: mouse. The CDR3 end is not reached by the read, which stops 1 residue before it; the germline J gene fills it in. The chain has TRBV3 and TRBJ1-4, with 9 bases that match TRBD1. Trimming removed 6 bases from V and 3 bases from J; junction bases left unmatched: 5. Germline-derived CDR1 and CDR2 are SNHLY and FYNGKV (reference sequence). This CDR3 is built from 15 residues. The CDR3: CASSSRDRANERLFF. The CDR3 bases that were read are TGTGCCAGCAGTTCCCGGGACAGGGCCAACGAAAGATTATTT.

Details on this clone: These gene names are mouse names. The CDR3 extends 1 residue past the end of the read, so its final part is completed from the germline J gene. V usage is TRBV26 and J usage is TRBJ2-4; D remains unclear. Per germline, CDR1 KGHPV and CDR2 FQNQEV (reference sequence). V was trimmed by 3 bases and J by 1 base, leaving 5 bases between them. The CDR3 sequence is 13 residues long. The DNA read from the CDR3 is TGTGCCAGCAGTCTCCAGGGTCAAAACACCTTGTAC. This gives the protein CASSLQGQNTLY. The CDR3 in its entirety is CASSLQGQNTLYF.

By share, this clone ranks as medium-sized. Any gene name here is a mouse gene name. The read ends 1 residue shy of where the CDR3 ends; the end is completed using the germline J gene. The V call is TRBV26, the J call TRBJ2-2; 10 bases fit TRBD1. The CDR3 runs to 14 residues. The germline V gene has CDR1 KGHPV and CDR2 FQNQEV (reference sequence). V lost 4 bases to trimming and J lost 5 bases; unmatched junction nucleotides: 1. CDR3 region: CASSPGQGTGQLYF. Incomplete CDR3 DNA: TGTGCCAGCAGTCCGGGACAGGGGACCGGGCAGCTCTAC.

Within the sample, this clone is large. Mouse germline and gene names are used. Sequencing ends 1 residue short of the CDR3 end; the germline J gene provides the rest. The chain links TRBV23 to TRBJ2-1; the D call in the table, TRBD2, was not verified against the DNA. In germline, CDR1 is KGHTA, CDR2 FQNQQP. The CDR3 is 14 residues long. CDR3 region: CSSSHGLNYAEQFF. The sequenced part of the CDR3 DNA is TGCTCCAGCAGTCATGGACTCAACTATGCTGAGCAGTTC.

About this clone itself: The gene names here belong to mouse. The CDR3 goes on 1 residue after the read ends, and that part is filled in from the germline J gene. V gene TRBV19 combines with J gene TRBJ2-2; a weak D match, TRBD1 (5 bases). This CDR3 region has 15 residues. Germline CDR1 and CDR2: FNHDT and SITEND (reference sequence). Trimming removed 1 base at V and 3 bases at J, with 10 bases between. The sequenced part of the CDR3 DNA is TGTGCCAGCAGTATACCCAGGGAGGACACCGGGCAGCTCTAC. Protein product: CASSIPREDTGQLY. The entire CDR3 protein reads CASSIPREDTGQLYF.

A remark on this clone: All gene names here are mouse names. The read finishes 1 residue shy of the CDR3 end, and the germline J gene is used to complete it. The chain links TRBV31 to TRBJ2-1; the D is unclear. V lost 0 bases to trimming and J lost 0 bases, with 6 bases between them. From germline, CDR1 is GKSSPN and CDR2 SITVG. This CDR3 is 14 amino acids long. CDR3 region: CAWSLLDNYAEQFF. The CDR3 DNA, read in part, is TGTGCCTGGAGTCTATTGGATAACTATGCTGAGCAGTTC.

A note on this clone: Mouse names are used for the genes. With the read ending 1 residue before the CDR3 end, the germline J gene is used to fill in that end. The rearrangement uses TRBV26 and TRBJ2-5; D may be TRBD1 (6 bases). The CDR3 loop spans 13 amino acids. The germline V gene has CDR1 KGHPV and CDR2 FQNQEV (reference sequence). With 5 bases removed from V and 3 bases from J, the gap between germline ends came to 9 bases. The CDR3 sequence is CASSSGQQDTQYF. The DNA read from the CDR3 is TGTGCCAGCAGTTCGGGACAACAAGACACCCAGTAC.

This clone rates as medium-sized. The genes and germline here are from mouse. Sequencing ends 1 residue short of the CDR3 end; the germline J gene provides the rest. The V call is TRBV26, the J call TRBJ2-1; D unresolved. Germline V gene data show CDR1 as KGHPV and CDR2 as FQNQEV (reference sequence). V lost 2 bases and J lost 0, with 5 bases in between. The CDR3 spans 14 residues. The CDR3: CASSLVSNYAEQFF. The CDR3 DNA, read in part, is TGTGCCAGCAGTCTGGTGAGTAACTATGCTGAGCAGTTC.

This clone was seen only a few times. These gene names are mouse names. CDR3: CASSQGLGGHEQYF. CDR3 DNA, as far as it was read: TGTGCCAGCAGCCAGGGACTGGGGGGGCATGAACAGTAC. The rearrangement links TRBV2 to TRBJ2-7, with 14 bases fitting TRBD2. The read halts 1 residue ahead of the CDR3 end, with the missing end drawn from the germline J gene. This CDR3 is 14 amino acids long. V was clipped by 3 bases and J by 5 bases; unmatched bases: 0. Germline loops: CDR1 LGHNA, CDR2 YSYQKL.

This clone occurred a few times. Germline and genes here are mouse. The read ends 1 residue early relative to the CDR3; the germline J gene fills the gap. This rearrangement joins TRBV26 to TRBJ2-3; no clear D. Germline CDR1 and CDR2: KGHPV and FQNQEV (reference sequence). V was pared by 4 bases and J by 0 bases, with 11 bases between. The CDR3 loop spans 15 amino acids. Incomplete CDR3 DNA: TGTGCCAGCAGTCCCGGAGTCGCTAGTGCAGAAACGCTGTAT. It is translated as CASSPGVASAETLY. The whole CDR3 region reads CASSPGVASAETLYF.

This clone counts as medium-sized (0.01 to 0.1%). Here the gene names and germline are mouse. The read terminates 1 residue before the CDR3 end, so the remaining end is supplied by the germline J gene. V is TRBV26 and J is TRBJ1-4; D not resolved. From germline, CDR1 is KGHPV and CDR2 FQNQEV (reference sequence). The CDR3 spans 13 residues. The V end was cut by 4 bases, the J end by 0 bases, with 3 bases between. The CDR3 is CASSQISNERLFF. Partial CDR3 DNA: TGTGCCAGCAGTCAGATTTCCAACGAAAGATTATTT.

A remark on this clone: Gene names follow the mouse nomenclature. CDR3 bases read: TGTAGTTCTAGAGATCACTGGGGGGATGAACAGTAC. Amino acid sequence: CSSRDHWGDEQY. The CDR3, in full, reads CSSRDHWGDEQYF. The genes are TRBV30 and TRBJ2-7; the match to TRBD2 covers 9 bases. The read falls 1 residue short of the CDR3 end, and the missing part is taken from the germline J gene. The CDR3 totals 13 residues. Unmatched junction bases numbered 2, after V lost 0 bases and J lost 5 bases. Looked up from germline, CDR1 is SQVVS and CDR2 is ANEGSEA.

A word on this clone: Mouse germline and gene names are used. The read terminates 1 residue ahead of where the CDR3 ends, so the germline J gene completes it. The V gene is TRBV19, the J gene TRBJ1-3; a weak D match, TRBD1 (6 bases). V lost 10 bases and J 0 bases, leaving 17 bases between the germline ends. The CDR3 length is 15 residues. Germline V gives CDR1 FNHDT, CDR2 SITEND (reference sequence). The CDR3 sequence is CASSRGANSGNTLYF. The covered CDR3 bases are TGTGCCTCCTCCCGGGGGGCCAATTCTGGAAATACGCTCTAT. Looking up the rest from reference TRBV19 and TRBJ1-3 gives the full variable domain: GGIITQTPKFLIGQEGQKLTLKCQQNFNHDTMYWYRQDSGKGLRLIYYSITENDLQKGDLSEGYDASREKKSSFSLTVTSAQKNEMAVFLCASSRGANSGNTLYFGEGSRLIVV.

In regard to this clone: The gene symbols are mouse symbols. Coverage ceases 1 residue before the CDR3 finishes, and the germline J gene fills in the end. The chain is built from TRBV1 and TRBJ2-4, with D possibly being TRBD1 (6 bases). This CDR3 is built from 14 residues. The germline V and J ends were trimmed by 2 bases and 1 base, with 7 bases remaining between them. The germline CDR1 and CDR2 sequences are NSQYPW and LRSPGD (reference sequence). This CDR3 is CTCSAKGGQNTLYF. Incomplete CDR3 DNA: TGCACCTGCAGTGCAAAGGGGGGTCAAAACACCTTGTAC.

Only a few counts were recorded for this clone. Mouse germline and gene names are used. The read ends 1 residue early relative to the CDR3; the germline J gene fills the gap. The chain has TRBV3 and TRBJ1-4, with 7 bases matching TRBD1. The CDR3 totals 16 residues. V trimming: 5 bases; J trimming: 0 bases; junction bases outside the gene matches: 6. Germline V gene lookup returns CDR1 SNHLY and CDR2 FYNGKV (reference sequence). CDR3 region: CASSPLGQFSNERLFF. Partial CDR3 DNA: TGTGCCAGCAGCCCTCTGGGACAGTTTTCCAACGAAAGATTATTT.

This clone was found a few times. Genes and germline are mouse. This sample also contains other DNA sequences that code for the same CDR3. The covered CDR3 bases are TGTGCCAGCAGCTTACGGCTGGGGAGCTCCTATGAACAGTAC. It specifies CASSLRLGSSYEQY. The CDR3 in full is CASSLRLGSSYEQYF. V usage is TRBV3 and J usage is TRBJ2-7; tentative D call: TRBD2 (6 bases). The read finishes 1 residue shy of the CDR3 end, and the germline J gene is used to complete it. The CDR3 is 15 residues long. Germline V CDR1 and CDR2: SNHLY, FYNGKV (reference sequence). V lost 2 bases and J lost 0, with 11 bases in between.

Regarding this clone: A much bigger clone sits one base away, suggesting this may be a read error. These gene names are mouse names. The CDR3 is cut off 1 residue early in the read; its end comes from the germline J gene. The V and J genes are TRBV12-1 and TRBJ1-2; D gene uncertain. The CDR3 is made up of 11 amino acids. V was pared by 4 bases and J by 5 bases, with 7 bases between. Germline CDR1 reads SGHSN; CDR2 reads HYEKVE. The CDR3 sequence: CASSQRSDYTF. CDR3 DNA (partial): TGTGCCAGCTCACAGCGATCCGACTACACC.